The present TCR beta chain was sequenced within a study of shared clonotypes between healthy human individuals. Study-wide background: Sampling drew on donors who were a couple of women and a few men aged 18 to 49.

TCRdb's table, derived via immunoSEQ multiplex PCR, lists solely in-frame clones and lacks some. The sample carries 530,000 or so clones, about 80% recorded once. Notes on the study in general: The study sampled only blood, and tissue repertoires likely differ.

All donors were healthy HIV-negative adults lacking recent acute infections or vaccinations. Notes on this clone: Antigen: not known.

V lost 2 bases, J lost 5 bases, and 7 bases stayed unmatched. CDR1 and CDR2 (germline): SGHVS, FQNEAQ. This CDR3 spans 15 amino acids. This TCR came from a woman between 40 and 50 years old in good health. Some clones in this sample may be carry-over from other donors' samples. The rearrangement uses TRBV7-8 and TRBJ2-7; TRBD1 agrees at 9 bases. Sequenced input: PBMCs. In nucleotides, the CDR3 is TGTGCCAGCAGCTTAACCGGGACAGGGCCGCACGAGCAGTACTTC. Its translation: CASSLTGTGPHEQYF. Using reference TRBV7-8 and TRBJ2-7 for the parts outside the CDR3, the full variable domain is GAGVSQSPRYKVAKRGQDVALRCDPISGHVSLFWYQQALGQGPEFLTYFQNEAQLDKSGLPSDRFFAERPEGSVSTLKIQRTQQEDSAVYLCASSLTGTGPHEQYFGPGTRLTVT.